This T cell receptor beta chain was sequenced during a study of T cell changes during pregnancy in multiple sclerosis. CDR1 is LNHDA, CDR2 SQIVND, per germline (reference sequence). Deletions cut 5 bases from V and 1 base from J, with 12 bases between. This CDR3 has 15 residues. TCRdb keeps only in-frame clones here, not all; method: immunoSEQ multiplex PCR. The sample has 25,000 to 35,000 clones; 90% are singletons. Sequenced here: CD8+ T cells from peripheral blood mononuclear cells, sampled in the second trimester of pregnancy. The chain employs TRBV19 and TRBJ2-1; the D is unclear. The TCR comes from a female donor with multiple sclerosis, enrolled in a pregnancy study. CDR3 DNA sequence: TGTGCCAGTAGTCCCCGACTTGTATCCTACAATGAGCAGTTCTTC. Its translation: CASSPRLVSYNEQFF.